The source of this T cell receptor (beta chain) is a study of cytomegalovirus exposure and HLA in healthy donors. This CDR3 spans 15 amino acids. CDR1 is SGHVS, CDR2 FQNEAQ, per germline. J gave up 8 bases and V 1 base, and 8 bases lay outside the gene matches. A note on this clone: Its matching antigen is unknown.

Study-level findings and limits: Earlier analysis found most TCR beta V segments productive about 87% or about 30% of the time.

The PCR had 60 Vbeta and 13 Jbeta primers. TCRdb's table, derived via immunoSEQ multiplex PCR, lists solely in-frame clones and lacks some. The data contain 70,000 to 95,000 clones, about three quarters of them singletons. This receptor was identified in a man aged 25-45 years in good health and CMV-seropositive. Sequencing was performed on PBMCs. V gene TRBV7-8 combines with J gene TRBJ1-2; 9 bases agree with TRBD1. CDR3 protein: CASSLGDRVFEGYTF. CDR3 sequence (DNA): TGTGCCAGCAGCTTAGGGGACAGGGTTTTCGAGGGCTACACCTTC.